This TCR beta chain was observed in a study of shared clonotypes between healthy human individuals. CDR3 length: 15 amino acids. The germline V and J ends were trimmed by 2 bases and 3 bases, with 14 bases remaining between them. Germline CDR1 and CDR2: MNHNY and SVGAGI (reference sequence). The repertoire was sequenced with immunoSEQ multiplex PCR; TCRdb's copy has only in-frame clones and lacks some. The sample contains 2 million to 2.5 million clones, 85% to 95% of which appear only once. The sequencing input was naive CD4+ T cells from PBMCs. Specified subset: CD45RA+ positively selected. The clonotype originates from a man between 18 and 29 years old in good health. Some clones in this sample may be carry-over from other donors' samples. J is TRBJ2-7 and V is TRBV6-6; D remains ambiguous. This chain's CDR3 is CASSYLDTASYEQYF. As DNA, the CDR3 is TGTGCCAGCAGTTACCTAGACACAGCGAGCTACGAGCAGTACTTC.